This TCR beta chain was obtained from a study of beta chain features in type 1 diabetes. Since all of the isolated RNA was reverse transcribed, expressed TCRB transcripts were what got sequenced. Produced via immunoSEQ multiplex PCR; TCRdb's table is partial and in-frame only. The sample gives 240,000 or so clones, roughly 20% of which show up once; 0.025% to 0.035% is in the top ten. Concerning this clone itself: Antigen specificity is unknown.

CDR1 LGHNT and CDR2 FRNRAP come from the germline V gene. The V end lost 5 bases, the J end lost 2 bases, and 9 bases lay between the germline ends. This CDR3 has 13 amino acids. General observations from the study: Insertion counts at VDJ junctions were lower in type 1 diabetes patients, who also showed more deletions there. TCRB CDR3s from Type 1 diabetes patients were moderately but significantly shorter in all four CD4+ subsets.

Sequenced: naive CD4+ T cells from blood. The clonotype originates from a woman in her thirties or forties with type 1 diabetes. The gene calls are TRBV12-5 and TRBJ2-5; D may be TRBD1 (6 bases). CDR3 sequence (DNA): TGTGCTAGTGGTCGTGGACAGCAAGAGACCCAGTACTTC. Its translation: CASGRGQQETQYF.